The present TCR beta chain was sequenced within a study of shared clonotypes between healthy human individuals. General study findings and limits: Non-shared clonotypes displayed generation probabilities falling below those of clonotypes present in all four donors. Only blood was sampled; tissue repertoires likely differ. Since donors were few, the genetic and exposure-history diversity represented was limited.

An even split of each subset's genomic DNA across several immunoSEQ plates was performed. Clones were read by immunoSEQ multiplex PCR, and TCRdb kept only the in-frame ones, dropping some. The repertoire consists of roughly 680,000 clones, with around 77% occurring once and the leading ten covering approximately 2%. This clone was counted only a few times. Its matching antigen is unknown. Sequences were obtained from memory CD4+ T cells sorted from blood. The subset here: CD45RA-negative fraction. The clonotype originates from a woman between 25 and 40 years old in good health.

DNA of the CDR3: TGTGCCAGCAGTGACGCGAGAAACACCGGGGAGCTGTTTTTT. It is translated as CASSDARNTGELFF. This chain joins TRBV2 and TRBJ2-2; D gene ambiguous. Deletions cut 3 bases from V and 2 bases from J, with 7 bases between. There are 14 residues in the CDR3. CDR1 SNHLY and CDR2 FYNNEI come from the germline V gene.